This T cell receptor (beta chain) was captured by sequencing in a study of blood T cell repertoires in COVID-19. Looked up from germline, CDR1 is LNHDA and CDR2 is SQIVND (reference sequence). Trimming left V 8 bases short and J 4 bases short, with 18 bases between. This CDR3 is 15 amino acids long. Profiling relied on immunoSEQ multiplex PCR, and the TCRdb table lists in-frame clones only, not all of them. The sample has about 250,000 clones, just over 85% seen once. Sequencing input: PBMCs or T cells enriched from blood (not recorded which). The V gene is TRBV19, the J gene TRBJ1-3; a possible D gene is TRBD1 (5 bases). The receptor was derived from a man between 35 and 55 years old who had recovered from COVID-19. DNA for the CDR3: TGTGCCAGTCAGGGAAATGGCGATCCCGGAAACACCATATATTTT. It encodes CASQGNGDPGNTIYF.